This paragraph reports one T cell receptor beta chain. What it recognizes is unknown. This specimen comes from a study of cytomegalovirus exposure and HLA in healthy donors. Study results and caveats: A later analysis reportedly identified an Asian-associated ancestry cluster as carrying fewer N-insertions than the roughly 700-donor mean.

The length of the CDR3 is 13 residues. The V gene lost 4 bases and the J gene lost 7 bases, with 8 bases spanning the gap. Per the germline V gene, CDR1 is SNHLY and CDR2 is FYNNEI. Use of 60 Vbeta and 13 Jbeta primers characterized the PCR. Clones were read by immunoSEQ multiplex PCR, and TCRdb kept only the in-frame ones, dropping some. The sample lists around 170,000 clones, over 70% occurring once. The sequencing input was PBMCs. The chain couples TRBV2 to TRBJ1-6; the D is unclear. This sequence originates from a man aged 45-65 years in good health and CMV-seronegative. The CDR3 sequence is CASSADINSPLHF. As DNA, the CDR3 is TGTGCCAGCAGTGCAGATATCAATTCACCCCTCCACTTT.